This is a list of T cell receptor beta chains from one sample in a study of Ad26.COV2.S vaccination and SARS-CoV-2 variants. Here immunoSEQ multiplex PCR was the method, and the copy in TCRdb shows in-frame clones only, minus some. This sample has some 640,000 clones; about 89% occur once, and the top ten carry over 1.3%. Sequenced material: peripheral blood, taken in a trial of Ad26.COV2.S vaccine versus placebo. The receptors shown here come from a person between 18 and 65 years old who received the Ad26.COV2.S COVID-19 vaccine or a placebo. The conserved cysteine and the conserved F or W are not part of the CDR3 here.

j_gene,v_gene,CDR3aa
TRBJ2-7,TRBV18,ASSPRQGVDEQY
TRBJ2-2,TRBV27,ARDDIVKTGELF
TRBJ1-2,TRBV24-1,ATSDYRGGYT
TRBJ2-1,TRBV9,ASSVDFGGYNEQF
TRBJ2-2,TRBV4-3,ASSQLLAGAGNTGELF
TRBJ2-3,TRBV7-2,ASSSIAGGGTDTQY
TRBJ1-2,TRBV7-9,ASSFGNGYT
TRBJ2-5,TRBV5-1,ASSVAGTGGQETQY
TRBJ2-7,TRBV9,ASSVEGQGNTYEQY
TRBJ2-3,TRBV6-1,ASSELTSTDTQY
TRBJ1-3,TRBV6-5,ASSPTGESGNTIY
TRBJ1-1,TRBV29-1,SVSRAEAF
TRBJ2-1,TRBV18,ASSPRTATYNEQF
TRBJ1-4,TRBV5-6,ASSPTGLVEKLF
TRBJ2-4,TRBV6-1,ASSEAGSKNIQY
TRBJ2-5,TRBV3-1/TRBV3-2,ASSNRETQTQY